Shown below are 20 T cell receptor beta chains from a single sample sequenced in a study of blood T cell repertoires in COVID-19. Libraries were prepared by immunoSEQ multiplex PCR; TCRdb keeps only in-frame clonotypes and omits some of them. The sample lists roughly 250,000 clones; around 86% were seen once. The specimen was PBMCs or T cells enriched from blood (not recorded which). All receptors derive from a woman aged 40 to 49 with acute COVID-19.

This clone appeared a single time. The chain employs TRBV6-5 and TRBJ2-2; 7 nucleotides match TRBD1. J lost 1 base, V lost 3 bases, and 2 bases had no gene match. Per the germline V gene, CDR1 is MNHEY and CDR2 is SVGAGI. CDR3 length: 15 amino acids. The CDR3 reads CASSYGTENTGELFF. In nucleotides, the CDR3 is TGTGCCAGCAGTTATGGGACAGAGAACACCGGGGAGCTGTTTTTT.

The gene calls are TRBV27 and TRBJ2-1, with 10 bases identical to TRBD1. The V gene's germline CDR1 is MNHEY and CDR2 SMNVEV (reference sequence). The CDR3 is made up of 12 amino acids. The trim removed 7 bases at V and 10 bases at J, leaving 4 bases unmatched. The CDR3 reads CASKTGGGEQFF. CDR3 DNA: TGTGCCAGCAAGACAGGGGGCGGGGAGCAGTTCTTC.

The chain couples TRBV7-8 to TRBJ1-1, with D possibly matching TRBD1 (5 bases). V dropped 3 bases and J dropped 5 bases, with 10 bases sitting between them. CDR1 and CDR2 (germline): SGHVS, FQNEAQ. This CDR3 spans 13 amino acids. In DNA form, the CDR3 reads TGTGCCAGCAGCTTCGCAGGGTCGACTGAAGCTTTCTTT. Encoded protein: CASSFAGSTEAFF.

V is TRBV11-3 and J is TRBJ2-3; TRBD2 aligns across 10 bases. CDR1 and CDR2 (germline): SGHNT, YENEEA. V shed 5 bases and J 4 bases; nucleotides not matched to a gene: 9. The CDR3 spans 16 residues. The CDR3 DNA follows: TGTGCCAGCAGCCCGTGGACTAGCGGAACTTCAGATACGCAGTATTTT. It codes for CASSPWTSGTSDTQYF.

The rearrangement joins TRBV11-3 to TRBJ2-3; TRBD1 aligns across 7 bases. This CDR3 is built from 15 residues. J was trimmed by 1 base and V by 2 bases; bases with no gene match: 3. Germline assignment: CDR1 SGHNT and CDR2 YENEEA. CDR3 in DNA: TGTGCCAGCAGCTTACGGACAGGCCGCACAGATACGCAGTATTTT. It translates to CASSLRTGRTDTQYF.

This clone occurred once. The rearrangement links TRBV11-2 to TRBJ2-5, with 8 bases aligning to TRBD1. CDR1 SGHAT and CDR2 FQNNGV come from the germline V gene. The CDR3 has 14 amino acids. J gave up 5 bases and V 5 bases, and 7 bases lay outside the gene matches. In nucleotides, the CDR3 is TGTGCCAGCAGCAACCGGGACAGGAGGGAGACCCAGTACTTC. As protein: CASSNRDRRETQYF.

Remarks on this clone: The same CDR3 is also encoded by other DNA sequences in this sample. The CDR3 is CATSRDSGGGYEQYF. For the CDR3, the DNA is TGTGCCACCAGCAGAGATAGCGGGGGAGGCTACGAGCAGTACTTC. This chain links TRBV15 with TRBJ2-7; TRBD2 aligns across 9 bases. Germline CDR1 and CDR2: LNHNV and YYDKDF (reference sequence). V lost 0 bases and J lost 3; bases outside the gene matches: 3. This CDR3 comprises 15 residues.

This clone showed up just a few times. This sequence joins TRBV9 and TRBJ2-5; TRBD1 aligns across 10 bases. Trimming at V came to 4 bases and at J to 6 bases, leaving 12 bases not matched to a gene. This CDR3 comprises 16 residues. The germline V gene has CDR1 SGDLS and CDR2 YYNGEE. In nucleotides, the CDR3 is TGTGCCAGCAGCCCCGTGGGGGACAGGGGCCTTAAGACCCAGTACTTC. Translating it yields CASSPVGDRGLKTQYF.

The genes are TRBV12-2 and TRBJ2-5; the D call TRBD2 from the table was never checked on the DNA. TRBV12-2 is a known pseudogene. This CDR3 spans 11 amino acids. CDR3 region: CASQTGETQYF. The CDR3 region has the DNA TGTGCAAGTCAGACCGGGGAGACCCAGTACTTC.

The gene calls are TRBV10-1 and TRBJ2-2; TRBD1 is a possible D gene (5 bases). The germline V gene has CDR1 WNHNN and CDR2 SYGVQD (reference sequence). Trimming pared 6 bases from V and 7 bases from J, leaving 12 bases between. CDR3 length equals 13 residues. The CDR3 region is CASSPRDLGELFF. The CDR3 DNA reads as TGCGCCAGCAGCCCCAGGGATCTCGGGGAGCTGTTTTTT.

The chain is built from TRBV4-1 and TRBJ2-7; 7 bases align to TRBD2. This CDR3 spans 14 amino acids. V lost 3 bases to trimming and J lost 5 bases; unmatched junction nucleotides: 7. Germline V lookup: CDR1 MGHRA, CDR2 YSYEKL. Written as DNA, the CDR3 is TGCGCCAGCAGCCATGAGAGCGGGGTGAACGAGCAGTACTTC. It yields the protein CASSHESGVNEQYF.

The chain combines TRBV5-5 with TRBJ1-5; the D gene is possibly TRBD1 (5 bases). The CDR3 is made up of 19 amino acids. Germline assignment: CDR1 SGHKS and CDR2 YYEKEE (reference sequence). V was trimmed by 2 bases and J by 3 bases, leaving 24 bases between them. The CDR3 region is CASSFVVLDISIDNQPQHF. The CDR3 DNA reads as TGTGCCAGCAGCTTTGTCGTGTTGGACATTTCTATCGACAATCAGCCCCAGCATTTT.

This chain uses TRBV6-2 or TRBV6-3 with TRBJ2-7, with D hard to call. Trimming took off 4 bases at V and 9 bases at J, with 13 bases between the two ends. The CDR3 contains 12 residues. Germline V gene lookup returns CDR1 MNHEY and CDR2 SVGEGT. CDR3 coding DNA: TGTGCCAGCAGTTCCAGCCAGAGGCCGCAGTACTTC. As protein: CASSSSQRPQYF.

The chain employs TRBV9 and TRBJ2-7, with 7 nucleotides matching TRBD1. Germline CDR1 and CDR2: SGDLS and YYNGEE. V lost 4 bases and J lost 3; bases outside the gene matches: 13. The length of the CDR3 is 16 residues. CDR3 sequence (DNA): TGTGCCAGCAGCCCGAGTCCGGGACAGAATTTCTACGAGCAGTACTTC. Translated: CASSPSPGQNFYEQYF.

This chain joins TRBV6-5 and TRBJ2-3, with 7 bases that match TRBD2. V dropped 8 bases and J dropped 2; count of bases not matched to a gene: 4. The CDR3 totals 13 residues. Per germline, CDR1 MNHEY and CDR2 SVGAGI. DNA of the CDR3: TGTGCCAGCCCCGGGACTAACACAGATACGCAGTATTTT. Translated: CASPGTNTDTQYF.

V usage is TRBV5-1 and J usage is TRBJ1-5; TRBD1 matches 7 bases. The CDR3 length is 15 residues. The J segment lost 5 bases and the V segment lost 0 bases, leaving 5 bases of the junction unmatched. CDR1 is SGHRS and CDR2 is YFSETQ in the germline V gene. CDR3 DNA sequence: TGCGCCAGCAGCTTGGGACAGGGCGGGTATCAGCCCCAGCATTTT. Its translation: CASSLGQGGYQPQHF.

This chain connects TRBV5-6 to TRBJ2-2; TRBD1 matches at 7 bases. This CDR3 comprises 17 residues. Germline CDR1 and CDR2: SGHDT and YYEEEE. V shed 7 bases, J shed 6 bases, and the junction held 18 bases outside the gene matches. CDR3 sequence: CASRQFFQGVVPGELFF. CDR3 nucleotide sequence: TGTGCCAGCCGCCAATTCTTCCAGGGGGTGGTACCCGGGGAGCTGTTTTTT.

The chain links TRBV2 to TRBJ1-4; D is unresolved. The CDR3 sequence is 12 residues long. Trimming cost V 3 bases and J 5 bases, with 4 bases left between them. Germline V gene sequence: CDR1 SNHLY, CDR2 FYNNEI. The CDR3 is CASSDPNEKLFF. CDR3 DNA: TGTGCCAGCAGTGACCCAAATGAAAAACTGTTTTTT.

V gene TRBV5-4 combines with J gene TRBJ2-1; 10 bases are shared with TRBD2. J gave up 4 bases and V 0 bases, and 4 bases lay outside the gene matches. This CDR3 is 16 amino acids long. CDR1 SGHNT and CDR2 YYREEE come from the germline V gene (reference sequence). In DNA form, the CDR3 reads TGTGCCAGCAGCTTGGGGGGGACTAGCGAATACAATGAGCAGTTCTTC. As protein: CASSLGGTSEYNEQFF.

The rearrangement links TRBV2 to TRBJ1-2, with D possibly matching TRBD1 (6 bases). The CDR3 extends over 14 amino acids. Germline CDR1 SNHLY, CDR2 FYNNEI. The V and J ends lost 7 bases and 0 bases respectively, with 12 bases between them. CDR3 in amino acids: CASIKDRTNYGYTF. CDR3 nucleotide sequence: TGTGCCAGCATCAAAGACAGGACTAACTATGGCTACACCTTC.